This T cell receptor beta chain originates from a study of T-cell reconstitution after alpha-beta-depleted transplantation in children. General study findings and limits: Day-60 TCRbeta diversity that was high in some patients was derived from surviving recipient T cells and thymic progenitors.

Unique molecular identifiers were incorporated during preparation of the TCRbeta library. TCRdb reprocessed the PCR reads with MiXCR, giving one entry per CDR3 protein. Of around 580,000 distinct CDR3 sequences in the sample, about a quarter are singletons; the top ten hold approximately 39%. This CDR3 comprises 14 residues. V lost 6 bases, J lost 2 bases, and 6 bases stayed unmatched. Germline V gene data show CDR1 as MNHEY and CDR2 as SMNVEV (reference sequence). In the case of this clonotype: Its target is unknown.

The V call is TRBV27, the J call TRBJ2-5; 7 nucleotides match TRBD1. The TCR originated in a boy under two years old with Wiskott-Aldrich syndrome, due to receive a stem cell transplant. This sample comprised PBMCs, obtained before TCRalphabeta/CD19-depleted stem cell transplant. The CDR3 protein is CASRDLQGQETQYF. The CDR3 nucleotides read TGTGCCAGCAGGGACCTACAGGGGCAAGAGACCCAGTACTTC.